These 17 T cell receptor beta chains originate from one sample sequenced in a study of blood T cells in healthy people across ages. A second roughly 6 to 11 cycle PCR used barcoded and J-beta primers. TCRdb re-analysed the 5' RACE reads in MiXCR, keeping a single row per CDR3 protein. This table holds about 1.8 million distinct CDR3 sequences, around 50% found once. Sequenced: blood. The receptors were sampled from a woman aged 40 to 55 in good health.

This clonotype was recorded a few times. V gene TRBV20-1 combines with J gene TRBJ2-4; the D gene could be TRBD1 or TRBD2 (5 bases each). Trimming took 3 bases from V and 0 from J, leaving 12 bases between them. The CDR3 covers 15 residues. Germline V CDR1 and CDR2: DFQATT, SNEGSKA (reference sequence). The CDR3 DNA follows: TGCAGTGCTAGTGGGGGTCGCATAGCCAAAAACATTCAGTACTTC. It translates to CSASGGRIAKNIQYF.

The rearrangement joins TRBV7-2 to TRBJ2-7; 7 bases are shared with TRBD1. Germline CDR1 is SGHTA and CDR2 is FQGNSA. V lost 2 bases and J lost 3; bases outside the gene matches: 4. CDR3 length: 14 amino acids. The CDR3, as DNA: TGTGCCAGCAGCTTATGGGACAGCTTCTACGAGCAGTACTTC. It codes for CASSLWDSFYEQYF.

J is TRBJ2-5 and V is TRBV4-2; D possibly corresponds to TRBD1 (6 bases). The end of the DNA fits TRBJ2-1 better, so the J call may be wrong. Germline V CDR1 and CDR2: LGHNA, YNFKEQ. This CDR3 spans 14 amino acids. The CDR3 is CASSQRGIQETQFF. CDR3 bases: TGTGCCAGCAGCCAAAGGGGGATCCAAGAGACCCAGTTCTTC.

The rearrangement uses TRBV4-3 and TRBJ2-7, with 7 bases identical to TRBD2. Germline trimming cut 3 bases from V and 5 bases from J; bases unmatched to any gene: 10. Germline V gene lookup returns CDR1 LGHNA and CDR2 YSLEER. CDR3 length equals 15 residues. CDR3 sequence reads: CASSHVPAGIDEQYF. The CDR3 DNA reads TGCGCCAGCAGCCATGTCCCAGCGGGGATAGACGAGCAGTACTTC.

In its sample, this clonotype was seen a few times. The V gene is TRBV25-1, the J gene TRBJ2-6; D unclear. This CDR3 spans 15 amino acids. V shed 3 bases and J shed 0 bases, with 6 bases lying between them. Germline CDR1 MGHDK, CDR2 SYGVNS. The CDR3 loop is CASSESTSGANVLTF. CDR3 DNA sequence: TGTGCCAGCAGTGAGAGTACCTCTGGGGCCAACGTCCTGACTTTC.

The sample holds many counts of this clonotype. The chain is built from TRBV2 and TRBJ2-5; D not certain. This CDR3 is built from 12 residues. CDR1 is SNHLY, CDR2 FYNNEI, per germline. V was cut by 6 bases and J by 5 bases, with 10 bases left in between. The CDR3 DNA follows: TGTGCCAGCAGCTCGATTGGGGAGACCCAGTACTTC. This codes for CASSSIGETQYF.

The chain links TRBV6-6 to TRBJ1-2; D remains unclear. Looked up from germline, CDR1 is MNHNY and CDR2 is SVGAGI (reference sequence). Trimming pared 6 bases from V and 5 bases from J, leaving 16 bases between. The CDR3 spans 14 residues. Here the CDR3 reads CASRPDRNVYGYTF. The DNA for the CDR3 is TGTGCCAGCAGGCCCGACCGAAACGTTTATGGCTACACCTTC.

The CDR3 sequence: CASSQEGGKNNQPQHF. The CDR3 DNA sequence: TGCGCCAGCAGCCAGGAAGGGGGCAAGAACAATCAGCCCCAGCATTTT. The chain carries TRBV4-1 and TRBJ1-5, with 7 bases matching TRBD1. Germline CDR1 and CDR2: MGHRA and YSYEKL. The CDR3 is made up of 16 amino acids. V lost 3 bases to trimming and J lost 3 bases; unmatched junction nucleotides: 8.

The genes are TRBV25-1 and TRBJ2-4; 8 bases match TRBD2. The germline V gene encodes CDR1 MGHDK and CDR2 SYGVNS. CDR3 size: 13 residues. V dropped 4 bases and J dropped 13; count of bases not matched to a gene: 9. The CDR3 DNA reads as TGTGCCAGCAGTGGAGCGGGGGCCTCGGGGCAGTACTTC. Its translation is CASSGAGASGQYF. Filled out from reference TRBV25-1 and TRBJ2-4, the complete variable domain reads EADIYQTPRYLVIGTGKKITLECSQTMGHDKMYWYQQDPGMELHLIHYSYGVNSTEKGDLSSESTVSRIRTEHFPLTLESARPSHTSQYLCASSGAGASGQYFGAGTRLSVL.

The chain employs TRBV20-1 and TRBJ2-5; 10 bases line up with TRBD2. The CDR3 sequence is 16 residues long. Germline CDR1 and CDR2: DFQATT and SNEGSKA (reference sequence). Trimming removed 6 bases from V and 5 bases from J; junction bases left unmatched: 15. This CDR3 is CSAHGGTSVPRETQYF. For the CDR3, the DNA is TGCAGTGCCCATGGCGGGACTAGCGTCCCTCGGGAGACCCAGTACTTC.

J is TRBJ2-3 and V is TRBV5-4, with 8 nucleotides matching TRBD2. This CDR3 is 15 amino acids long. V dropped 10 bases and J dropped 3; count of bases not matched to a gene: 13. Germline CDR1 is SGHNT and CDR2 is YYREEE (reference sequence). The CDR3 DNA reads TGTGCCTACTGGCGGGGGGCGCAGATGACAGATACGCAGTATTTT. This gives the protein CAYWRGAQMTDTQYF.

The J gene is TRBJ2-1, the V gene TRBV4-3; 9 bases fit TRBD1. Trimming at V came to 1 base and at J to 3 bases, leaving 7 bases not matched to a gene. Germline V lookup: CDR1 LGHNA, CDR2 YSLEER. The CDR3 spans 17 residues. CDR3 nucleotides: TGCGCCAGCAGCCAAGCCCTTCCGGGACAGGGCTACAATGAGCAGTTCTTC. Encoded protein: CASSQALPGQGYNEQFF.

The chain recombines TRBV7-9 with TRBJ1-4, with D unresolved. Germline CDR1 reads SEHNR; CDR2 reads FQNEAQ (reference sequence). V shed 3 bases and J shed 0 bases, with 8 bases lying between them. CDR3 length equals 15 residues. In nucleotides, the CDR3 is TGTGCCAGCAGCTTCACACAAGCAACTAATGAAAAACTGTTTTTT. This gives the protein CASSFTQATNEKLFF.

Details on this clonotype: A much larger clone differs from this one at a single base, so this may be a read error. This chain uses TRBV6-4 with TRBJ2-3; 10 bases match TRBD1. The germline V gene encodes CDR1 MRHNA and CDR2 SNTAGT. V shed 5 bases, J shed 2 bases, and the junction held 4 bases outside the gene matches. The length of the CDR3 is 15 residues. DNA of the CDR3: TGTGCCAGCAGTCCCGGGACAGGGGACACAGATACGCAGTATTTT. Translation gives CASSPGTGDTDTQYF.

The V and J genes are TRBV5-1 and TRBJ2-1; 7 nucleotides agree with TRBD2. The CDR3 spans 15 residues. V was pared by 6 bases and J by 0 bases, with 6 bases of the junction left unmatched. Germline V lookup: CDR1 SGHRS, CDR2 YFSETQ. The CDR3 bases are TGCGCCAGCACCCCGGGGACTACCTCCTACAATGAGCAGTTCTTC. Its protein product is CASTPGTTSYNEQFF. The full variable domain, rest sourced from reference TRBV5-1 and TRBJ2-1, is KAGVTQTPRYLIKTRGQQVTLSCSPISGHRSVSWYQQTPGQGLQFLFEYFSETQRNKGNFPGRFSGRQFSNSRSEMNVSTLELGDSALYLCASTPGTTSYNEQFFGPGTRLTVL.

Details on this clonotype: At one boundary the junction diverges from the germline segment, which might be a read error. The chain has TRBV5-1 and TRBJ2-7, with TRBD1 matching 7 bases. CDR1 and CDR2 from the germline V gene are SGHRS and YFSETQ. This CDR3 spans 15 amino acids. CDR3 DNA sequence: TGCGCCAGCAGCTCCCGCCGGGACAGTGCCACGAGCAGTACTTTC. Protein product: CASSSRRDSATSSTF.

This chain links TRBV9 with TRBJ2-3; D is undetermined. Per germline, CDR1 SGDLS and CDR2 YYNGEE. There are 15 residues in the CDR3. The V end was cut by 2 bases, the J end by 0 bases, with 10 bases between. The DNA for the CDR3 is TGTGCCAGCAGCGTCTCAGCGACAAGCACAGATACGCAGTATTTT. Protein product: CASSVSATSTDTQYF.